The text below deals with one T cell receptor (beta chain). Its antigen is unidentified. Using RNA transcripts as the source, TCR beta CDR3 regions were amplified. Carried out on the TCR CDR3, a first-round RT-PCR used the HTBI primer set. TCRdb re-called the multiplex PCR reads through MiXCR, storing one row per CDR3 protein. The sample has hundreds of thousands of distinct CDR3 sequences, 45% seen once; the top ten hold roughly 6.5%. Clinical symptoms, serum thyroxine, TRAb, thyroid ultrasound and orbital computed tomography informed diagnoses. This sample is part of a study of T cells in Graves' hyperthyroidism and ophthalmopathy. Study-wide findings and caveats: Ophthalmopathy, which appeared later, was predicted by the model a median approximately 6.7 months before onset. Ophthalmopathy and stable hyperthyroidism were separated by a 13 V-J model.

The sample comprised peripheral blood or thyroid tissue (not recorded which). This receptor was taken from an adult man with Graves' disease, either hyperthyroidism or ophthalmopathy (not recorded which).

CDR3 amino acids: CASIGGYNTGATNEKLFF. CDR3 DNA: TGTGCCAGCATAGGGGGATACAACACTGGGGCAACTAATGAAAAACTGTTTTTT. The rearrangement joins TRBV7-9 to TRBJ1-4, with D possibly being TRBD1 (6 bases). CDR1 SEHNR and CDR2 FQNEAQ come from the germline V gene (reference sequence). This CDR3 has 18 amino acids. The V gene lost 7 bases and the J gene lost 0 bases, with 21 bases spanning the gap.